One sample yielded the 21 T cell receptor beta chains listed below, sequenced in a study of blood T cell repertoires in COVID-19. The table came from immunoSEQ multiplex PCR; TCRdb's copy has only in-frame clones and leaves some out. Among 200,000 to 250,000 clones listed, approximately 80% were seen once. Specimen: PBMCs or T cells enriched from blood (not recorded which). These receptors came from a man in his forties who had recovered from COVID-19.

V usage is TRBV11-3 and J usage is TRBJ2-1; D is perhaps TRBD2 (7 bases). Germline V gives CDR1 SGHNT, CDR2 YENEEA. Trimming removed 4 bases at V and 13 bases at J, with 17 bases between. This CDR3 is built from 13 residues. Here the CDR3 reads CASSSKDRTRQFF. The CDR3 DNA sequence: TGTGCCAGCAGCTCTAAAGACAGGACTAGACAGTTCTTC. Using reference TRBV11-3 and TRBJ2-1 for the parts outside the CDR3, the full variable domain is EAGVVQSPRYKIIEKKQPVAFWCNPISGHNTLYWYLQNLGQGPELLIRYENEEAVDDSQLPKDRFSAERLKGVDSTLKIQPAELGDSAVYLCASSSKDRTRQFFGPGTRLTVL.

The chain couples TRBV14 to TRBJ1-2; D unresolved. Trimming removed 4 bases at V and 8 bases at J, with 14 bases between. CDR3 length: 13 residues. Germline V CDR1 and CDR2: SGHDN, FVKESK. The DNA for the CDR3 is TGTGCCAGCAGCCGTCAGGTACTTCAGGGCTACACCTTC. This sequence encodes CASSRQVLQGYTF.

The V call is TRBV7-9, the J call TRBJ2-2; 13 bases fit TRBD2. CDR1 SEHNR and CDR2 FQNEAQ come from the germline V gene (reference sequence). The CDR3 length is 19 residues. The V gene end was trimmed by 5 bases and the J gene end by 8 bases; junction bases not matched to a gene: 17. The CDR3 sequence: CASSLFHPGTSGKSGELFF. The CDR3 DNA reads TGTGCCAGCAGCCTCTTCCATCCCGGGACTAGCGGGAAATCAGGGGAGCTGTTTTTT.

Here the CDR3 DNA reads TGTGCCAGCAGCATACAGGGTCAGCCCCAGCATTTT. This gives the protein CASSIQGQPQHF. The genes are TRBV11-2 and TRBJ1-5; D might be TRBD1 (6 bases). CDR1 SGHAT and CDR2 FQNNGV come from the germline V gene. This CDR3 has 12 amino acids. The V and J ends lost 5 bases and 6 bases respectively, with 8 bases between them.

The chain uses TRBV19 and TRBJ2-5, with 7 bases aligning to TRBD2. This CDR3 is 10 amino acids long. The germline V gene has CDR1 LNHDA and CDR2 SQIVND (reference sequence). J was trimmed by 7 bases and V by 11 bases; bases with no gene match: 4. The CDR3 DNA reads TGTGCCTCAAAGCGGGGGACCCAGTACTTC. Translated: CASKRGTQYF.

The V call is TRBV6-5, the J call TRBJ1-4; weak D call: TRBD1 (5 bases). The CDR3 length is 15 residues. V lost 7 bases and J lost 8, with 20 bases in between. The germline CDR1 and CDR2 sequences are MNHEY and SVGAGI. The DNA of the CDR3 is TGTGCCAGCACCACCATGGGGGGTAGGGGAGAAAAACTGTTTTTT. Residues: CASTTMGGRGEKLFF.

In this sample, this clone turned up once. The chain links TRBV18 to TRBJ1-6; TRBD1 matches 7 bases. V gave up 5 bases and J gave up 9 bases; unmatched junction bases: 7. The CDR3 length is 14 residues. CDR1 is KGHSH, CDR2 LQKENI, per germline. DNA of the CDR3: TGTGCCAGCTCATACCGGGACAGCGGTTCACCCCTCCACTTT. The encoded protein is CASSYRDSGSPLHF.

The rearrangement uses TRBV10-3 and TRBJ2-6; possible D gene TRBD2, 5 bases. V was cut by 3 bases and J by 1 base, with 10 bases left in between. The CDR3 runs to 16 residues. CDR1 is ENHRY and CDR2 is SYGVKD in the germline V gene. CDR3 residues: CAISDSEGSGANVLTF. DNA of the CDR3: TGTGCCATCAGTGATAGCGAGGGTTCTGGGGCCAACGTCCTGACTTTC.

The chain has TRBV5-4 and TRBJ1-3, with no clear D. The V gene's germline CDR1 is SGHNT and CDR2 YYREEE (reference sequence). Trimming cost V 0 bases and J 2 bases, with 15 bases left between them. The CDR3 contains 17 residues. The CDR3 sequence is CASSLDAGSLPGNTIYF. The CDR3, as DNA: TGTGCCAGCAGCTTGGACGCGGGCAGCCTCCCTGGAAACACCATATATTTT. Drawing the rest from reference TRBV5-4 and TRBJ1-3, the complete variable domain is ETGVTQSPTHLIKTRGQQVTLRCSSQSGHNTVSWYQQALGQGPQFIFQYYREEENGRGNFPPRFSGLQFPNYSSELNVNALELDDSALYLCASSLDAGSLPGNTIYFGEGSWLTVV.

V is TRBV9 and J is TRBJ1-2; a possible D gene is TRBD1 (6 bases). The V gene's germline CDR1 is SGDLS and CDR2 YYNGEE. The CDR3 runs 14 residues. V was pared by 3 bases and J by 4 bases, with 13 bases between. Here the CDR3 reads CASSARGGSYGYTF. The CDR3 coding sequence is TGTGCCAGCAGCGCGAGGGGGGGATCCTATGGCTACACCTTC.

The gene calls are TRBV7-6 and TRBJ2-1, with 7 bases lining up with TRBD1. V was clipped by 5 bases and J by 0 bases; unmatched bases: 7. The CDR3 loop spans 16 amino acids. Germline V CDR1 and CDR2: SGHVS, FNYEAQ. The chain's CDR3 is CASSILGGRSYNEQFF. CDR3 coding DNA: TGTGCCAGCAGCATACTAGGGGGCCGCTCCTACAATGAGCAGTTCTTC.

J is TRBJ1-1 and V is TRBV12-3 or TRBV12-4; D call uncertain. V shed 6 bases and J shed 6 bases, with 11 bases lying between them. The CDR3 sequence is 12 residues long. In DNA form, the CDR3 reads TGTGCCAGCAGACTCCTGGTCTCTGAAGCTTTCTTT. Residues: CASRLLVSEAFF.

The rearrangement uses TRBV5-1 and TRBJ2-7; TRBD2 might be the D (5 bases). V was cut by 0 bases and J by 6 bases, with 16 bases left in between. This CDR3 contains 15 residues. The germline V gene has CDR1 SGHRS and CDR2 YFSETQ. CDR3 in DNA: TGCGCCAGCAGCTTGGCTGCAGGTCGGGGAATCGAGCAGTACTTC. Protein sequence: CASSLAAGRGIEQYF.

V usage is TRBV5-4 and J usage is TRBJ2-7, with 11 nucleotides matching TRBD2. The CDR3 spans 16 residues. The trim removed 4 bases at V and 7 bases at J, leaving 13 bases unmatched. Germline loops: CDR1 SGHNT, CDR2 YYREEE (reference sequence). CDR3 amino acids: CASSEPGLAALGEQYF. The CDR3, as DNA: TGTGCCAGCAGCGAGCCGGGACTAGCGGCCTTAGGGGAGCAGTACTTC.

Here the CDR3 DNA reads TGTGCCAGCAGTCTACGGACAGGGGGAGATACCGGGGAGCTGTTTTTT. Protein sequence: CASSLRTGGDTGELFF. The chain joins TRBV27 to TRBJ2-2; 10 nucleotides match TRBD1. The CDR3 is 16 residues long. Germline CDR1 reads MNHEY; CDR2 reads SMNVEV (reference sequence). Trimming removed 5 bases from V and 5 bases from J; junction bases left unmatched: 8.

CDR3 residues: CASSSSVRVAGYTF. In DNA, the CDR3 is TGTGCCAGCAGCTCCTCCGTCCGGGTAGCTGGCTACACCTTC. This sequence joins TRBV7-2 and TRBJ1-2; D gene ambiguous. Looked up from germline, CDR1 is SGHTA and CDR2 is FQGNSA. V was cut by 4 bases and J by 7 bases, with 16 bases left in between. This CDR3 region has 14 residues.

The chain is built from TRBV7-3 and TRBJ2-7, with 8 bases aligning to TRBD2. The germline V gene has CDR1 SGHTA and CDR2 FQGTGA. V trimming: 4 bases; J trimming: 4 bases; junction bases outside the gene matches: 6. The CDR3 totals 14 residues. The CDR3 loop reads CASSSGLVGYEQYF. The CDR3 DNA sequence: TGTGCCAGCAGCTCGGGACTAGTCGGTTACGAGCAGTACTTC. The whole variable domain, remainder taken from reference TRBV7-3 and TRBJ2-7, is GAGVSQTPSNKVTEKGKYVELRCDPISGHTALYWYRQSLGQGPEFLIYFQGTGAADDSGLPNDRFFAVRPEGSVSTLKIQRTERGDSAVYLCASSSGLVGYEQYFGPGTRLTVT.

The CDR3 loop is CASSHHFSSGAYNEQFF. In DNA, the CDR3 is TGTGCCAGCAGCCACCACTTTAGCAGCGGTGCCTACAATGAGCAGTTCTTC. V and J are TRBV3-1 (or the pseudogene TRBV3-2) and TRBJ2-1, with D perhaps matching TRBD2 (5 bases). The germline V gene encodes CDR1 LGHDT and CDR2 YNNKEL (reference sequence). The V gene lost 3 bases and the J gene lost 2 bases, with 17 bases spanning the gap. The CDR3 consists of 17 residues.

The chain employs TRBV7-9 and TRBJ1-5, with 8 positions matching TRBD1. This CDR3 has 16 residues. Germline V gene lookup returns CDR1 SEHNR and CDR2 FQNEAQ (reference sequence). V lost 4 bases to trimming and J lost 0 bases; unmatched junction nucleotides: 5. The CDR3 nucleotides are TGTGCCAGCAGCTCGCAGGGGGCGGGTAGCAATCAGCCCCAGCATTTT. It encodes CASSSQGAGSNQPQHF.

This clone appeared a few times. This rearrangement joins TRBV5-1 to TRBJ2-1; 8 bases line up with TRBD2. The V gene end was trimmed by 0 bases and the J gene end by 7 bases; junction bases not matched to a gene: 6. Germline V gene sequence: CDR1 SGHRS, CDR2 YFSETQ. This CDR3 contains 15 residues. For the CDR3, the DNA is TGCGCCAGCAGCTTGGGGGCTAGCGGGCGGAATGAGCAGTTCTTC. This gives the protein CASSLGASGRNEQFF.

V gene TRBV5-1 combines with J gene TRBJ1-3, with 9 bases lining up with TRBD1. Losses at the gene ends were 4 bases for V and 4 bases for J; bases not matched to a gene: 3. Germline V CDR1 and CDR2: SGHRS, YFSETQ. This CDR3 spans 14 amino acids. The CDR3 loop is CASSPQGAGNTIYF. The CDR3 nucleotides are TGCGCCAGCAGCCCACAGGGGGCGGGAAACACCATATATTTT.